This entry lists 6 T cell receptor beta chains sequenced from one sample in a study of blood T cell repertoires in COVID-19 (TCRdb year 2020). The library was built by means of the immunoSEQ multiplex PCR assay. Sourced from immuneACCESS, this table was stored by TCRdb with only in-frame sequences that have V and J called. A share of the clones is absent; for the studies checked, an unresolved V gene accounts for under half, and the remainder has no known explanation. This sample comprises around 160,000 clones, 80% to 90% of them detected only once. About 39% of the sample is in the top ten clones. Sample: peripheral blood. These receptors were taken from a human donor in a cohort sampled during active COVID-19.

This sequence joins TRBV10-2 and TRBJ2-1; D possibly corresponds to TRBD1 (6 bases). V was clipped by 2 bases and J by 8 bases, with 10 bases between them. The CDR3 contains 13 residues. CDR1 is WSHSY and CDR2 is SAAADI in the germline V gene. The CDR3 reads CASSEGQLYEQFF. In DNA, the CDR3 is TGCGCCAGCAGTGAGGGACAGCTGTATGAGCAGTTCTTC.

The chain joins TRBV2 to TRBJ2-3, with 12 positions matching TRBD2. The CDR3 totals 15 residues. Germline values: CDR1 SNHLY, CDR2 FYNNEI. Trimming removed 6 bases from V and 4 bases from J; junction bases left unmatched: 5. The CDR3 DNA reads as TGTGCCAGCAGGGAAACTAGCGGGGGGTCAGATACGCAGTATTTT. The encoded protein is CASRETSGGSDTQYF.

The chain uses TRBV5-6 and TRBJ1-3; possible D gene TRBD1, 6 bases. Germline lookup yields CDR1 SGHDT and CDR2 YYEEEE. This CDR3 has 14 amino acids. V gave up 0 bases and J gave up 4 bases, with 8 bases separating them. The CDR3 protein is CASSLAGVGNTIYF. As DNA, the CDR3 is TGTGCCAGCAGCTTGGCAGGGGTCGGAAACACCATATATTTT.

The chain carries TRBV7-6 and TRBJ1-5, with 7 bases identical to TRBD1. V trimming: 1 base; J trimming: 6 bases; junction bases outside the gene matches: 9. Germline CDR1 and CDR2: SGHVS and FNYEAQ. This CDR3 spans 16 amino acids. The CDR3 here is CASSLGEGGSFQPQHF. The CDR3 DNA follows: TGTGCCAGCAGCTTAGGGGAAGGGGGCAGTTTTCAGCCCCAGCATTTT.

The chain carries TRBV7-3 and TRBJ2-5; D is ambiguous. Germline V CDR1 and CDR2: SGHTA, FQGTGA. The CDR3 length is 14 residues. V dropped 1 base and J dropped 2 bases, with 8 bases sitting between them. CDR3 region: CASSLKQVQETQYF. CDR3 DNA: TGTGCCAGCAGCTTAAAGCAGGTTCAAGAGACCCAGTACTTC.

This rearrangement joins TRBV5-1 to TRBJ1-1; D unresolved. This CDR3 contains 13 residues. Germline loops: CDR1 SGHRS, CDR2 YFSETQ. Trimming cost V 0 bases and J 3 bases, with 6 bases left between them. The CDR3 region has the DNA TGCGCCAGCAGCTTGGAATCGGACACTGAAGCTTTCTTT. Translated, it gives CASSLESDTEAFF.